This entry features one TCR beta chain sequence. This sample was included in a study of blood T cell repertoires in COVID-19. About the study: Acute and convalescent COVID-19 samples came from the United States, Italy and Spain. From T cells, B-cell-depleted T cells, or PBMCs came the material, which was cDNA or gDNA.

Original data processing: Using reference gene primer amplification, nucleated cell counts were estimated. Assay used: immunoSEQ multiplex PCR; TCRdb lists only in-frame clones, some missing. That table supplies the V and J calls and clone size; D and trimming were determined from the DNA. The table includes about 200,000 clones, approximately 90% detected once. V was trimmed by 1 base and J by 7 bases, leaving 11 bases between them. CDR1 and CDR2 (germline): SGHDT, YYEEEE. This CDR3 has 13 amino acids. The source is a woman in her forties or fifties with COVID-19, enrolled during active disease. The sequenced sample was peripheral blood. This chain connects TRBV5-6 to TRBJ1-2; D gene unclear. CDR3 in amino acids: CASSLPVPGGYTF. DNA of the CDR3: TGTGCCAGCAGCTTGCCTGTCCCGGGTGGCTACACCTTC.